Listed below are T cell receptor beta chains from one sample, sequenced in a study of cytomegalovirus exposure and HLA in healthy donors. Profiled with immunoSEQ multiplex PCR; TCRdb holds only in-frame clones, not every one. The sample consists of around 120,000 clones, 50% to 70% of them appearing once. The source material was PBMCs. These TCRs come from a man aged 25-45 years in good health and CMV-seropositive. Both conserved end residues are trimmed from each CDR3. Each record gives: J gene, V gene, CDR3 protein.

J gene: TRBJ1-1; V gene: TRBV7-9; CDR3 protein: ASSAGSTEAF
J gene: TRBJ1-3; V gene: TRBV11-3; CDR3 protein: ASSPRGLGNTIY
J gene: TRBJ1-1; V gene: TRBV19; CDR3 protein: ASSRDRENTEAF
J gene: TRBJ1-6; V gene: TRBV30; CDR3 protein: AWSVGQGSSPLH
J gene: TRBJ2-7; V gene: TRBV4-1; CDR3 protein: ASSRPLAGGNSYEQY
J gene: TRBJ2-7; V gene: TRBV9; CDR3 protein: ASSVGQGSHEQY
J gene: TRBJ2-7; V gene: TRBV6-6; CDR3 protein: ASSSQRSSYEQY
J gene: TRBJ1-5; V gene: TRBV19; CDR3 protein: ASSITPGAGQH
J gene: TRBJ1-1; V gene: TRBV5-1; CDR3 protein: ASSFIDSGTEAF
J gene: TRBJ2-7; V gene: TRBV21-1; CDR3 protein: ASSNGEGPEGGYEQY
J gene: TRBJ1-5; V gene: TRBV19; CDR3 protein: ASSIDRGQPQH
J gene: TRBJ2-7; V gene: TRBV6-1; CDR3 protein: ASGGTSGVHEQY
J gene: NA; V gene: TRBV10-3; CDR3 protein: AIRDSSYEQY
J gene: TRBJ2-1; V gene: TRBV7-2; CDR3 protein: ASSLDSYNEQF
J gene: TRBJ1-1; V gene: TRBV6-6; CDR3 protein: ASIRNRDTEAF
J gene: TRBJ1-6; V gene: TRBV7-9; CDR3 protein: ASSLLDSPLH
J gene: TRBJ1-1; V gene: TRBV23-1; CDR3 protein: ASSQMQVEAF
J gene: TRBJ2-5; V gene: TRBV4-1; CDR3 protein: ASSRLLAGGQETQY
J gene: TRBJ2-3; V gene: TRBV5-1; CDR3 protein: ASSILAGGTDTQY
J gene: TRBJ2-5; V gene: TRBV27; CDR3 protein: ASSSSSIQGLN
J gene: TRBJ2-1; V gene: TRBV5-1; CDR3 protein: ASSLGTSALMQF
J gene: TRBJ1-5; V gene: TRBV28; CDR3 protein: ASSYLGVKIPGQPQH